This TCR beta chain was sequenced for a study of Ad26.COV2.S vaccination and SARS-CoV-2 variants. Study as a whole: Vaccine-arm donor from the placebo-controlled COV1001 Ad26.COV2.S trial.

Here immunoSEQ multiplex PCR was the method, and the copy in TCRdb shows in-frame clones only, minus some. The repertoire includes roughly 380,000 clones, approximately 81% of them detected once, and about 3.5% sits in the top ten. Note on this clone: What it recognizes is unknown. At the DNA level, this CDR3 is encoded by other sequences in the same sample as well.

Overall study findings and caveats: Compared with placebo recipients, vaccine recipients had higher spike-specific TCR breadth.

Described treatment: roughly 18 received Ad26.COV2.S at low or high dose, single or two shots; several received placebo; per-sample allocation not given. Following the first vaccine or placebo injection, samples were taken on day 63. An 18-55-year-old adult in Boston served as donor. The length of the CDR3 is 15 residues. CDR1 is KGHSH, CDR2 LQKENI, per germline. Trimming cost V 2 bases and J 0 bases, with 8 bases left between them. This sequence originates from a person between 18 and 60 years old who received the Ad26.COV2.S COVID-19 vaccine or a placebo. The chain links TRBV18 to TRBJ2-1, with D unresolved. Material: peripheral blood, obtained in a trial of Ad26.COV2.S vaccine versus placebo. The CDR3, as DNA: TGTGCCAGCTCACCAAGGTGGGGCTCCTACAATGAGCAGTTCTTC. Its protein is CASSPRWGSYNEQFF. Supplemented by reference TRBV18 and TRBJ2-1, the full variable domain reads NAGVMQNPRHLVRRRGQEARLRCSPMKGHSHVYWYRQLPEEGLKFMVYLQKENIIDESGMPKERFSAEFPKEGPSILRIQQVVRGDSAAYFCASSPRWGSYNEQFFGPGTRLTVL.